This T cell receptor beta chain was sequenced in a study of blood T cell repertoires in COVID-19. The table came from immunoSEQ multiplex PCR; TCRdb's copy has only in-frame clones and leaves some out. Of 470,000 or so clones listed, 70% to 90% were seen once; the top ten hold under 2.5%. What was sequenced was PBMCs or T cells enriched from blood (not recorded which). This sequence originates from a woman aged 18-30 years with acute COVID-19.

CDR3 sequence reads: CASSPGTSGRQYF. The DNA for the CDR3 is TGTGCCAGCAGCCCCGGGACTAGCGGGAGACAATACTTC. J is TRBJ2-7 and V is TRBV9, with 14 bases identical to TRBD2. The J segment lost 13 bases and the V segment lost 4 bases, leaving 7 bases of the junction unmatched. CDR3 length: 13 amino acids. Germline CDR1 and CDR2: SGDLS and YYNGEE.